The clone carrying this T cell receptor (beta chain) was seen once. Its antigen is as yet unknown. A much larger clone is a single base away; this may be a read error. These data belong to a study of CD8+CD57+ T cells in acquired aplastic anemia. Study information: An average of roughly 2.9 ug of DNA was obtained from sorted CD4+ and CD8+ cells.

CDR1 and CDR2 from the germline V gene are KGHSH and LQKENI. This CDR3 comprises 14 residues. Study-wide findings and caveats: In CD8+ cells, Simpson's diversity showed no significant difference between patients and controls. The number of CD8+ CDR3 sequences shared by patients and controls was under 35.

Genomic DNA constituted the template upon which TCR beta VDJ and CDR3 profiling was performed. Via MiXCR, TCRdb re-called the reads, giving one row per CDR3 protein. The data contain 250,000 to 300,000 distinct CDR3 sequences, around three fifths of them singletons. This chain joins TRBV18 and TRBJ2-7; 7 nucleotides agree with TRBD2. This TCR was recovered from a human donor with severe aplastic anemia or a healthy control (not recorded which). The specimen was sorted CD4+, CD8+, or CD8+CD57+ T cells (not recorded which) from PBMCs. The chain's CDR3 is CVSSPTSGGGEQYF. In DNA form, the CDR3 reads TGTGTCAGCTCACCTACCTCGGGCGGGGGAGAGCAGTACTTC.